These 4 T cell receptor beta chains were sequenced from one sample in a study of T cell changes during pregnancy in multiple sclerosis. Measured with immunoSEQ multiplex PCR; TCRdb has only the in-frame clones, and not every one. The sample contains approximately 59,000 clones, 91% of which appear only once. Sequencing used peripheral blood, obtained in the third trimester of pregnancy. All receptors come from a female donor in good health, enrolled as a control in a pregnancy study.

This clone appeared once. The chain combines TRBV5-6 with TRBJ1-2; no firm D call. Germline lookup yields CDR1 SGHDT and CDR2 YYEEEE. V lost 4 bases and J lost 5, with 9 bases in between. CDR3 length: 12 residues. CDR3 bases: TGTGCCAGCAGCACAACAGATTATGGCTACACCTTC. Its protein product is CASSTTDYGYTF.

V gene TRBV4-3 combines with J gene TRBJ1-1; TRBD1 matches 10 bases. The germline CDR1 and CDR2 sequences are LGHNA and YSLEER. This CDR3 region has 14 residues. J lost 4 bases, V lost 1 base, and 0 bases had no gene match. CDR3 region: CASSQGQGATEAFF. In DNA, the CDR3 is TGCGCCAGCAGCCAAGGACAGGGGGCCACTGAAGCTTTCTTT.

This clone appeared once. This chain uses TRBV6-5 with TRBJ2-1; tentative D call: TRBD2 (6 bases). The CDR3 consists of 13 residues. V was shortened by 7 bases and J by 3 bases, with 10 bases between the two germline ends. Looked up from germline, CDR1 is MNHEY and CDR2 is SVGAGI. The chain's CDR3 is CASTSTSYNEQFF. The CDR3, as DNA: TGTGCCAGCACCTCGACTAGCTACAATGAGCAGTTCTTC.

The CDR3 spells CASRTGVKQETQYF. The CDR3 DNA reads as TGTGCCAGCAGGACAGGGGTAAAACAAGAGACCCAGTACTTC. The V gene is TRBV28, the J gene TRBJ2-5; 8 nucleotides match TRBD1. Germline CDR1 MDHEN, CDR2 SYDVKM. The CDR3 sequence is 14 residues long. J was trimmed by 2 bases and V by 6 bases; bases with no gene match: 5.